A single sample is the source of the 12 T cell receptor beta chains below, sequenced in a study of blood T cell repertoires in COVID-19. TCRdb keeps only in-frame clones here, not all; method: immunoSEQ multiplex PCR. Among approximately 120,000 clones listed, roughly 74% were seen once. The material sequenced was peripheral blood. Every receptor here comes from a man aged 55 to 70 with acute or convalescent COVID-19.

The chain has TRBV5-1 and TRBJ2-5, with D possibly TRBD1 on 6 matching bases. The germline CDR1 and CDR2 sequences are SGHRS and YFSETQ. Trimming left V 3 bases short and J 1 base short, with 10 bases between. The CDR3 has 14 amino acids. This CDR3 is CASSSGQSQETQYF. The DNA of the CDR3 is TGCGCCAGCAGCTCCGGACAGAGCCAAGAGACCCAGTACTTC.

Here the CDR3 DNA reads TGTGCCAGCAGTGGCACAGGGGTCACTGAAGCTTTCTTT. It specifies CASSGTGVTEAFF. V and J are TRBV6-2 or TRBV6-3 and TRBJ1-1; 7 bases match TRBD1. This CDR3 contains 13 residues. Germline CDR1 MNHEY, CDR2 SVGEGT. V was clipped by 5 bases and J by 4 bases; unmatched bases: 4.

This chain links TRBV5-4 with TRBJ1-4; possibly TRBD1 for D (6 bases). V lost 2 bases and J 5 bases, leaving 16 bases between the germline ends. Germline V gene sequence: CDR1 SGHNT, CDR2 YYREEE (reference sequence). The CDR3 loop spans 16 amino acids. CDR3 nucleotides: TGTGCCAGCAGCTTAAGGGATGGCAGGGGAAATGAAAAACTGTTTTTT. Translated: CASSLRDGRGNEKLFF.

CDR3 region: CASSSDRNTGELFF. CDR3 nucleotides: TGTGCCAGCAGTTCTGACAGGAACACCGGGGAGCTGTTTTTT. V is TRBV6-4 and J is TRBJ2-2; D might be TRBD1 (5 bases). V lost 5 bases and J lost 1, with 8 bases in between. The CDR3 extends over 14 amino acids. The germline V gene encodes CDR1 MRHNA and CDR2 SNTAGT.

The sample holds one count of this clone. The rearrangement uses TRBV5-1 and TRBJ1-1; D unresolved. Per germline, CDR1 SGHRS and CDR2 YFSETQ. The ends were cut back, 3 bases at V and 1 base at J, with 10 bases in the middle. CDR3 size: 14 residues. The CDR3 spells CASSYATENTEAFF. DNA for the CDR3: TGCGCCAGCAGCTACGCGACTGAGAACACTGAAGCTTTCTTT. The whole variable domain, remainder taken from reference TRBV5-1 and TRBJ1-1, is KAGVTQTPRYLIKTRGQQVTLSCSPISGHRSVSWYQQTPGQGLQFLFEYFSETQRNKGNFPGRFSGRQFSNSRSEMNVSTLELGDSALYLCASSYATENTEAFFGQGTRLTVV.

The J gene is TRBJ2-7, the V gene TRBV6-5; 10 nucleotides align to TRBD1. After removal of 8 bases from V and 3 bases from J, the junction contained 7 bases not matched to a gene. Germline V gene sequence: CDR1 MNHEY, CDR2 SVGAGI. CDR3 length: 14 residues. CDR3 sequence reads: CASRGRDRGYEQYF. CDR3 coding DNA: TGTGCCAGCCGGGGAAGGGACAGGGGCTACGAGCAGTACTTC.

The CDR3 sequence is CSASIRDRAPGGTQYF. The CDR3, as DNA: TGCAGTGCTAGTATCCGGGACAGGGCTCCTGGGGGGACCCAGTACTTC. The V gene is TRBV20-1, the J gene TRBJ2-5; 9 bases line up with TRBD1. Unmatched junction bases numbered 15, after V lost 3 bases and J lost 7 bases. This CDR3 spans 16 amino acids. CDR1 and CDR2 (germline): DFQATT, SNEGSKA (reference sequence).

V usage is TRBV1 and J usage is TRBJ1-1; the table's D call, TRBD1, was not checked against the DNA. TRBV1 is flagged as a pseudogene. The length of the CDR3 is 14 residues. The CDR3: CTSSRDREGTEAFF. CDR3 nucleotides: TGCACCAGCAGCCGGGACAGGGAGGGCACTGAAGCTTTCTTT.

Only one count was recorded for this clone. V usage is TRBV10-2 and J usage is TRBJ1-4, with 7 bases identical to TRBD1. The V gene end was trimmed by 6 bases and the J gene end by 12 bases; junction bases not matched to a gene: 4. Germline-derived CDR1 and CDR2 are WSHSY and SAAADI. The CDR3 totals 11 residues. CDR3 region: CASRRGTELFF. The CDR3 DNA follows: TGCGCCAGCAGACGAGGGACAGAACTGTTTTTT.

This chain uses TRBV11-2 with TRBJ1-5; possibly TRBD1 for D (6 bases). V was trimmed by 5 bases and J by 2 bases, leaving 19 bases between them. The CDR3 totals 17 residues. Germline V gene data show CDR1 as SGHAT and CDR2 as FQNNGV. The CDR3 region has the DNA TGTGCCAGCAGCCCGACTTGGGACAAGCGCCGCAATCAGCCCCAGCATTTT. Amino acid sequence: CASSPTWDKRRNQPQHF.

On this clone: This sample includes further DNA sequences coding for the same CDR3. This chain links TRBV24-1 with TRBJ2-1, with a weak D call TRBD2 (5 bases). The V gene lost 6 bases and the J gene lost 6 bases, with 5 bases spanning the gap. The CDR3 length is 11 residues. Germline V CDR1 and CDR2: KGHDR, SFDVKD. CDR3 amino acids: CATSRGNEQFF. The CDR3 DNA reads TGTGCCACCAGTCGGGGCAATGAGCAGTTCTTC.

CDR3 protein: CASSTYDTRLAGGYNEQFF. Written as DNA, the CDR3 is TGCGCCAGCAGCACGTATGATACCCGACTAGCGGGAGGGTACAATGAGCAGTTCTTC. This chain joins TRBV5-1 and TRBJ2-1, with 14 positions matching TRBD2. V was pared by 4 bases and J by 4 bases, with 13 bases of the junction left unmatched. The V gene's germline CDR1 is SGHRS and CDR2 YFSETQ. This CDR3 is built from 19 residues.